What follows are 27 T cell receptor beta chains derived from one specimen sequenced in a study of technical replicates of blood from a few donors (dated by TCRdb to the late 2010s). Libraries were built with the immunoSEQ multiplex PCR assay. TCRdb limited this immuneACCESS table to in-frame rearrangements with V and J called. A share of clones is missing; checked studies link under half to unresolved V genes, and the rest is unexplained. The sample has 75,000 to 100,000 clones on record, around 94% of them singletons. Clones ranked in the top ten supply around 0.25% of the sample. The sample comprised T cells isolated from PBMCs. These receptors originate from a human donor in good health.

The rearrangement links TRBV10-3 to TRBJ2-2, with 10 bases that match TRBD2. In germline, CDR1 is ENHRY, CDR2 SYGVKD. The CDR3 has 14 residues. Trimming cost V 7 bases and J 6 bases; bases outside gene matches: 5. The CDR3 reads CAIKGTSEAGELFF. The CDR3 DNA reads TGTGCCATCAAGGGGACTAGCGAAGCCGGGGAGCTGTTTTTT.

J is TRBJ2-5 and V is TRBV11-3, with D possibly being TRBD1 (5 bases). The CDR3 covers 14 residues. V was shortened by 1 base and J by 3 bases, with 9 bases between the two germline ends. Germline CDR1 is SGHNT and CDR2 is YENEEA. The DNA of the CDR3 is TGTGCCAGCAGCTTAGCCAGGGCTGAAGAGACCCAGTACTTC. Translating gives CASSLARAEETQYF.

The rearrangement links TRBV28 to TRBJ1-2, with unresolved D. Trimming pared 4 bases from V and 3 bases from J, leaving 6 bases between. In germline, CDR1 is MDHEN, CDR2 SYDVKM. The length of the CDR3 is 12 residues. Here the CDR3 DNA reads TGTGCCAGCAGTTACTCGGACTATGGCTACACCTTC. It yields the protein CASSYSDYGYTF.

In DNA, the CDR3 is TGTGCCGGCGGGAGAGGGCTTCAAGAGACCCAGTACTTC. It translates to CAGGRGLQETQYF. The chain recombines TRBV28 with TRBJ2-5; 7 nucleotides line up with TRBD2. Germline V gives CDR1 MDHEN, CDR2 SYDVKM. This CDR3 is 13 amino acids long. The J segment lost 2 bases and the V segment lost 11 bases, leaving 8 bases of the junction unmatched.

The genes are TRBV27 and TRBJ1-1; D is uncertain. V was shortened by 2 bases and J by 1 base, with 5 bases between the two germline ends. The CDR3 spans 13 residues. Germline lookup yields CDR1 MNHEY and CDR2 SMNVEV (reference sequence). The CDR3 DNA reads as TGTGCCAGCAGTTTAGGGCAGAACACTGAAGCTTTCTTT. This sequence encodes CASSLGQNTEAFF.

The chain joins TRBV19 to TRBJ1-2; D is uncertain. Between the trimmed V and J ends, which lost 7 bases and 2 bases, there was a span of 11 bases. The CDR3 consists of 13 residues. From germline, CDR1 is LNHDA and CDR2 SQIVND (reference sequence). The CDR3 bases are TGTGCCAGTAAACTCGGGGTAAACTATGGCTACACCTTC. Protein: CASKLGVNYGYTF.

The gene calls are TRBV14 and TRBJ1-3; no reliable D call. Germline CDR1 and CDR2: SGHDN and FVKESK. CDR3 length: 14 residues. Trimming removed 4 bases from V and 2 bases from J, with 9 bases in between. CDR3 bases: TGTGCCAGCAGCCTTTTAAATACTGGAAACACCATATATTTT. Amino acids: CASSLLNTGNTIYF.

The chain joins TRBV10-2 to TRBJ1-4; TRBD1 is a possible D gene (6 bases). CDR3 size: 11 residues. CDR1 WSHSY and CDR2 SAAADI come from the germline V gene. V shed 4 bases and J shed 10 bases, with 7 bases lying between them. The CDR3 coding sequence is TGCGCCAGCAGTGTCAGGGGAAAACTGTTTTTT. Protein: CASSVRGKLFF.

V and J are TRBV5-1 and TRBJ2-7; 7 nucleotides match TRBD1. Germline V lookup: CDR1 SGHRS, CDR2 YFSETQ. The CDR3 contains 17 residues. J lost 2 bases, V lost 2 bases, and 13 bases had no gene match. The DNA for the CDR3 is TGCGCCAGCAGCTTATCCCGAACAGGGGAGAGTCCCTACGAGCAGTACTTC. Translation gives CASSLSRTGESPYEQYF.

The genes are TRBV6-1 and TRBJ2-7, with D unclear. This CDR3 is built from 14 residues. CDR1 is MNHNS, CDR2 SASEGT, per germline. Trimming took 1 base from V and 3 from J, leaving 10 bases between them. CDR3 nucleotides: TGTGCCAGCAGTGAAGTGGGCACATACTACGAGCAGTACTTC. Translating it yields CASSEVGTYYEQYF.

The V call is TRBV4-1, the J call TRBJ2-7; D is uncertain. The CDR3 has 18 amino acids. Per the germline V gene, CDR1 is MGHRA and CDR2 is YSYEKL. V lost 0 bases and J lost 4, with 22 bases in between. This chain's CDR3 is CASSQDLGSPLRSYEQYF. CDR3 bases: TGCGCCAGCAGCCAAGATCTAGGCTCGCCCCTCAGAAGTTACGAGCAGTACTTC.

The genes are TRBV9 and TRBJ2-1; 7 nucleotides line up with TRBD2. The trim removed 0 bases at V and 1 base at J, leaving 7 bases unmatched. This CDR3 is built from 17 residues. From germline, CDR1 is SGDLS and CDR2 YYNGEE. CDR3 residues: CASSVGSSGASYNEQFF. CDR3 coding DNA: TGTGCCAGCAGCGTAGGTTCAAGCGGGGCTTCCTACAATGAGCAGTTCTTC.

The chain carries TRBV5-6 and TRBJ2-5; D is ambiguous. The CDR3 loop spans 11 amino acids. Germline-derived CDR1 and CDR2 are SGHDT and YYEEEE. Trimming took off 4 bases at V and 4 bases at J, with 5 bases between the two ends. Here the CDR3 reads CASSIGETQYF. In DNA form, the CDR3 reads TGTGCCAGCAGCATCGGAGAGACCCAGTACTTC.

J is TRBJ1-4 and V is TRBV4-2; possibly TRBD1 for D (5 bases). Trimming cost V 0 bases and J 7 bases, with 12 bases left between them. Germline V CDR1 and CDR2: LGHNA, YNFKEQ. The CDR3 runs 15 residues. CDR3 protein: CASSQEEGSSEKLFF. As DNA, the CDR3 is TGTGCCAGCAGCCAAGAGGAGGGGAGTAGTGAAAAACTGTTTTTT.

J is TRBJ2-5 and V is TRBV15, with 9 bases lining up with TRBD2. CDR3 size: 18 residues. The junction had 8 bases not matched to a gene; V was cut back by 0 bases and J by 0 bases. Germline CDR1 LNHNV, CDR2 YYDKDF (reference sequence). CDR3 in DNA: TGTGCCACCAGCAGAGATCGAAGGTCTAGCGGGGACCAAGAGACCCAGTACTTC. This gives the protein CATSRDRRSSGDQETQYF.

The chain couples TRBV28 to TRBJ1-1; weak D call: TRBD1 (6 bases). The CDR3 extends over 18 amino acids. Deletions cut 2 bases from V and 0 bases from J, with 19 bases between. CDR1 MDHEN and CDR2 SYDVKM come from the germline V gene. CDR3 loop: CASSLRGTTGRLNTEAFF. The CDR3 DNA is TGTGCCAGCAGTTTAAGGGGGACCACAGGCCGTTTGAACACTGAAGCTTTCTTT.

This chain uses TRBV5-1 with TRBJ1-2; 7 bases map to TRBD1. The trim removed 2 bases at V and 4 bases at J, leaving 8 bases unmatched. Germline V gives CDR1 SGHRS, CDR2 YFSETQ. This CDR3 has 15 residues. The CDR3 sequence: CASSFEFGDSYGYTF. DNA of the CDR3: TGCGCCAGCAGCTTCGAGTTTGGGGACAGCTATGGCTACACCTTC.

V gene TRBV4-2 combines with J gene TRBJ2-7; 9 bases line up with TRBD1. The CDR3 runs to 17 residues. With V trimmed by 1 base and J by 5 bases, 12 bases remained unmatched. The germline V gene has CDR1 LGHNA and CDR2 YNFKEQ. This CDR3 is CASSQVATRDRAHEQYF. CDR3 DNA sequence: TGTGCCAGCAGCCAAGTCGCTACCCGGGACAGGGCCCACGAGCAGTACTTC.

The gene calls are TRBV5-1 and TRBJ1-1, with TRBD1 matching 9 bases. CDR3 size: 17 residues. CDR1 and CDR2 (germline): SGHRS, YFSETQ. Trimming took 4 bases from V and 6 from J; bases not matched to a gene: 16. CDR3 in DNA: TGCGCCAGCAGCCCCGTCCCGGGACAGGGCGGGGTCGCTGAAGCTTTCTTT. This translates into CASSPVPGQGGVAEAFF.

The rearrangement uses TRBV25-1 and TRBJ2-3; 7 positions agree with TRBD1. Germline V gene lookup returns CDR1 MGHDK and CDR2 SYGVNS. V lost 6 bases to trimming and J lost 6 bases; unmatched junction nucleotides: 6. The CDR3 runs 13 residues. The CDR3 loop reads CASRIGGADTQYF. DNA for the CDR3: TGTGCCAGCAGGATAGGGGGCGCGGATACGCAGTATTTT.

The chain employs TRBV27 and TRBJ2-7, with unresolved D. The CDR3 spans 11 residues. The ends were cut back, 5 bases at V and 3 bases at J, with 5 bases in the middle. Germline values: CDR1 MNHEY, CDR2 SMNVEV (reference sequence). In DNA form, the CDR3 reads TGTGCCAGCAGTAACAACTACGAGCAGTACTTC. This gives the protein CASSNNYEQYF.

The V and J genes are TRBV6-5 and TRBJ2-7; TRBD2 agrees at 8 bases. The length of the CDR3 is 16 residues. V shed 0 bases and J 2 bases; nucleotides not matched to a gene: 6. Germline V gene sequence: CDR1 MNHEY, CDR2 SVGAGI. CDR3 sequence reads: CASSYSGGRRTYEQYF. CDR3 in DNA: TGTGCCAGCAGTTACTCGGGCGGGAGGCGCACCTACGAGCAGTACTTC.

The chain has TRBV19 and TRBJ1-2; D is uncertain. Trimming stripped 3 bases from V and 3 bases from J, with 17 bases between. Looked up from germline, CDR1 is LNHDA and CDR2 is SQIVND (reference sequence). This CDR3 spans 16 amino acids. DNA of the CDR3: TGTGCCAGTAGTATTACCCGGGGTCGGGTGGACTATGGCTACACCTTC. It codes for CASSITRGRVDYGYTF.

A single count supports this clone. The chain uses TRBV19 and TRBJ1-1; D unclear. CDR1 LNHDA and CDR2 SQIVND come from the germline V gene (reference sequence). Deletions cut 2 bases from V and 1 base from J, with 8 bases between. CDR3 size: 14 residues. The CDR3 DNA reads as TGTGCCAGTAGTATAATGGCAGGGAACACTGAAGCTTTCTTT. It translates to CASSIMAGNTEAFF.

This clone was seen a single time. This chain uses TRBV28 with TRBJ2-7, with D possibly being TRBD2 (5 bases). The CDR3 spans 15 residues. Looked up from germline, CDR1 is MDHEN and CDR2 is SYDVKM. Trimming removed 6 bases at V and 3 bases at J, with 18 bases between. Written as DNA, the CDR3 is TGTGCCAGCAGCTCTCTAGCACGAGGGATCTACGAGCAGTACTTC. Translation gives CASSSLARGIYEQYF.

The chain is built from TRBV4-1 and TRBJ1-6, with 9 bases identical to TRBD1. The CDR3 loop spans 17 amino acids. Germline V lookup: CDR1 MGHRA, CDR2 YSYEKL. Trimming removed 3 bases from V and 9 bases from J; junction bases left unmatched: 12. CDR3 coding DNA: TGCGCCAGCAGCCATTTACCCGGGACAGGGCAAGGTTCACCCCTCCACTTT. It translates to CASSHLPGTGQGSPLHF.

This chain links TRBV5-6 with TRBJ2-1; 11 bases line up with TRBD2. Losses at the gene ends were 4 bases for V and 9 bases for J; bases not matched to a gene: 12. Germline assignment: CDR1 SGHDT and CDR2 YYEEEE. The CDR3 contains 16 residues. The CDR3, as DNA: TGTGCCAGCAGCGTCCTTAGGGCTAGCGGGAGGCCTGAGCAGTTCTTC. This codes for CASSVLRASGRPEQFF.